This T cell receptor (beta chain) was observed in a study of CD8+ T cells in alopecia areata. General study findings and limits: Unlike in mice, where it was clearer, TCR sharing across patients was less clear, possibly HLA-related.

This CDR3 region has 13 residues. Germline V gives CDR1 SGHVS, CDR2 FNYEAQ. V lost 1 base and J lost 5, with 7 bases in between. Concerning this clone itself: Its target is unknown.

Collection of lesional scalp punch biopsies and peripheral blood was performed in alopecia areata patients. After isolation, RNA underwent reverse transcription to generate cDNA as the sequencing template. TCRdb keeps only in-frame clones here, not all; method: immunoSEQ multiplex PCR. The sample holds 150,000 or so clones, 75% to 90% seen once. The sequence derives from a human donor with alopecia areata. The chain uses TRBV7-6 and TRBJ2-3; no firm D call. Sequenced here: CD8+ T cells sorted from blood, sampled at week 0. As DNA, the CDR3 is TGTGCCAGCAGCTTAGGGGGTGAAGATACGCAGTATTTT. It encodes CASSLGGEDTQYF.